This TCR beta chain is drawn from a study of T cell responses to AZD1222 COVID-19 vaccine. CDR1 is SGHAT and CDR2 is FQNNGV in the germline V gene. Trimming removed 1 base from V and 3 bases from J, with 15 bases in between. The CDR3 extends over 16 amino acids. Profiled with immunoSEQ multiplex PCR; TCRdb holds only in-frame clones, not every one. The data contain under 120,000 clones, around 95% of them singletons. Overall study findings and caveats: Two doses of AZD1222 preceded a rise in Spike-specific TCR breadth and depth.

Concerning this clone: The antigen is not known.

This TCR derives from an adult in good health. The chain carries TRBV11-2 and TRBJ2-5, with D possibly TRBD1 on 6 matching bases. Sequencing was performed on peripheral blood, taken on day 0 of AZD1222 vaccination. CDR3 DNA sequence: TGTGCCAGCAGCTTAGTTCCAGGGGTTTGGAAAGAGACCCAGTACTTC. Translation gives CASSLVPGVWKETQYF.